This T cell receptor beta chain was recovered during a study of blood T cell repertoires in COVID-19. CDR1 is SEHNR and CDR2 is FQNEAQ in the germline V gene (reference sequence). The ends were cut back, 3 bases at V and 6 bases at J, with 8 bases in the middle. CDR3 length: 12 residues. Repertoires were generated with immunoSEQ multiplex PCR, while TCRdb's copy carries only in-frame clones and drops some. There are 90,000 to 120,000 clones in the sample; approximately 85% occur only once, and around 6.5% lies in the top ten. This receptor was taken from a woman aged 60-70 years with acute or convalescent COVID-19. The specimen was peripheral blood. The rearrangement uses TRBV7-9 and TRBJ1-1; maybe TRBD1 (5 bases). The CDR3 sequence: CASSFAGAEAFF. CDR3 nucleotide sequence: TGTGCCAGCAGCTTTGCGGGGGCTGAAGCTTTCTTT.